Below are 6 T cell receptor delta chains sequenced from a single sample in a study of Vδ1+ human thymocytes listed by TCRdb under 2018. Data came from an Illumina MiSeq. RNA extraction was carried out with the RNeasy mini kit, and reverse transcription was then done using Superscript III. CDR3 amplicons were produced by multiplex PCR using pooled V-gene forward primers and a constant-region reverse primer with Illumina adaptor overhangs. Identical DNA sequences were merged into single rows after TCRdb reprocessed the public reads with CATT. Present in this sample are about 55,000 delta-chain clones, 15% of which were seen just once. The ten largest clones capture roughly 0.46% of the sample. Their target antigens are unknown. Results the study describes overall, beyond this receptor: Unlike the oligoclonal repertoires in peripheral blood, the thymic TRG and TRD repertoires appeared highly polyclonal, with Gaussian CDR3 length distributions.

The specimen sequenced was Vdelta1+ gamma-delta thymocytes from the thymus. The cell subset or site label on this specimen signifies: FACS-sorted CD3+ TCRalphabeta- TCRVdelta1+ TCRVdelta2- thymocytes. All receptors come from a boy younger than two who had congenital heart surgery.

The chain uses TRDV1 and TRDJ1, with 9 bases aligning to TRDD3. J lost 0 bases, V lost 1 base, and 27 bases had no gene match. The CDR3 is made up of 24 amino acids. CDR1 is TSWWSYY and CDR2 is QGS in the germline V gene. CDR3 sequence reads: CALGEPGPSLERGTGGPYTDKLIF. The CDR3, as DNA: TGTGCTCTTGGGGAACCTGGGCCGTCCCTAGAACGGGGGACTGGGGGACCCTACACCGATAAACTCATCTTT.

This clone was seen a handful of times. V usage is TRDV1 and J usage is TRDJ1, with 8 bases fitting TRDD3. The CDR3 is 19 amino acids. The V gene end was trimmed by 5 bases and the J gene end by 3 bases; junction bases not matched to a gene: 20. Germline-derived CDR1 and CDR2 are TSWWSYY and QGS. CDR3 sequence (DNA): TGTGCTCTTGGGCCTTCTCACGAGGGGGATATCCTTGCTCCCGATAAACTCATCTTT. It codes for CALGPSHEGDILAPDKLIF.

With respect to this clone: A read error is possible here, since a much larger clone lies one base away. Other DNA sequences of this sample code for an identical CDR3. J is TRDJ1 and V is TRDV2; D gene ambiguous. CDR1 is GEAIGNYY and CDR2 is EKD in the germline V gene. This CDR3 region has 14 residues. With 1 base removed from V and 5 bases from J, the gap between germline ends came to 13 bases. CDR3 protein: CACDTSTATDKLIF. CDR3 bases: TGTGCCTGTGACACTAGTACTGCCACTGATAAACTCATCTTT.

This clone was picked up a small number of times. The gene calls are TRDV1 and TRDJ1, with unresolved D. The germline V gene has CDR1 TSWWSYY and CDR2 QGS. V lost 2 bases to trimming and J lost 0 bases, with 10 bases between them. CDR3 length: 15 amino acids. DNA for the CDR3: TGTGCTCTTGGGGAAAGGCCTAGCCACACCGATAAACTCATCTTT. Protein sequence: CALGERPSHTDKLIF.

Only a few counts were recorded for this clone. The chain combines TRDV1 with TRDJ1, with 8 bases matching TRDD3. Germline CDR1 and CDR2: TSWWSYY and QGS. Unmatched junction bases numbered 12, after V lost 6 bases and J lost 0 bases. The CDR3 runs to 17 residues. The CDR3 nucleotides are TGTGCTCTTGGCGGATTCTGGCTGGGGGAGAACACCGATAAACTCATCTTT. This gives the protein CALGGFWLGENTDKLIF.

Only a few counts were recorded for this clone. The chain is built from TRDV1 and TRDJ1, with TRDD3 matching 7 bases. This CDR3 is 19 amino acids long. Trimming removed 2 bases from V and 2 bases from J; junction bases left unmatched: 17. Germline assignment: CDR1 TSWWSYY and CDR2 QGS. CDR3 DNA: TGTGCTCTTGGGGAATGTGACTCTGGGGGTTGTAACGCGACCGATAAACTCATCTTT. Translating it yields CALGECDSGGCNATDKLIF.